One T cell receptor (beta chain) is described in this entry. As a fraction of the sample, this clone is medium-sized (0.01 to 0.1%). The antigen it binds to is not known. The sample holds no much larger clone one base away, and base qualities are not on file. Patients with a history of autoimmune disease or receiving systemic immunosuppression were excluded from the trial. Peripheral blood for TCR sequencing was collected from all dose cohorts at baseline, on cycle 4 day 1, and on cycle 7 day 1. The samples were drawn from a first-in-human, open-label, multicenter phase I dose-escalation trial of ivuxolimab. The trial enrolled adults with locally advanced or metastatic head and neck squamous cell, hepatocellular, melanoma or renal cell carcinoma. Before TCR sequencing, CD4+ T cells and CD8+ T cells from peripheral blood were sorted into separate populations. The data originate from a study of OX40 agonist ivuxolimab in advanced cancers. In the study overall: Ivuxolimab, which targeted the costimulatory receptor OX40 (CD134), was an agonistic, fully human IgG2 monoclonal antibody. Intravenous ivuxolimab was administered to patients every 2 weeks at six dose levels: 0.01, 0.1, 0.3, 1.5, 3 and 10 mg/kg. Among the approximately 50 dose-escalation patients, approximately 20 had hepatocellular carcinoma, around 15 melanoma, 9 renal cell carcinoma and 9 head and neck cancer. In the dose-escalation cohort, more than 80% of patients were male, and the mean age was around 65 years with a range of roughly 23 to 90. Patients were allowed to have had prior anti-PD-1, anti-PD-L1 or anti-CTLA-4 therapy, and 40% of the dose-escalation patients had previously received checkpoint inhibitors. Partial responses were achieved by three dose-escalation patients, of whom one had hepatocellular carcinoma and two had cutaneous melanoma. Peripheral TCRbeta sequencing aimed to test whether ivuxolimab altered TCR sequence diversity and caused clonal T-cell expansion. The paper reports the monotherapy dose-escalation portion (N = 52 patients) of the phase I ivuxolimab trial.

To sequence the TCRbeta CDR3 region, genomic DNA was isolated from the sorted cells. The immunoSEQ Assay was used for sequencing of TCRbeta CDR3 regions. TCRdb took this table from immuneACCESS and kept in-frame rearrangements with V and J called. Such tables lack part of the clones; where checked against another copy, unresolved V genes explain under half of the gap, and the rest is unexplained. This sample is represented by around 46,000 clones; 75% to 90% of them were singletons. The top ten hold about 15% of the sample. Paper-wide results and their limitations: At doses of 0.1 to 3.0 mg/kg, clonal expansion of both CD4+ and CD8+ blood T cells was observed from baseline to week 6. Partial responders in the 0.1-3.0 mg/kg groups had among the lowest normalized peripheral clonal expansion, especially among CD8+ T cells. Low levels of normalized T-cell clonal expansion were also seen in some patients who did not respond. The antigen specificity of the clonally expanded peripheral T cells was not determined. On average, CD8+ T cells showed more expanded clones than CD4+ T cells after ivuxolimab.

For CDR1 and CDR2, the germline V gene (reference sequence) lists SGHNT and YYREEE. Measured from the cysteine to the phenylalanine, the CDR3 is 16 residues long. The DNA shown is the 48-base CDR3, in frame from base 1. The germline ends are 11 bases apart after V is trimmed by 2 bases and J by 0 bases. The sample in question was CD4+ or CD8+ T cells sorted from blood, obtained in a trial of the OX40 agonist ivuxolimab. The clonotype was recovered from an adult with an advanced solid tumor such as melanoma, head and neck, liver or kidney cancer. The chain is encoded by TRBV5-4 joined to TRBJ1-4; matching of 5 bases hints at TRBD1 as the D gene. The CDR3 protein: CASSLRGLATNEKLFF. The DNA sequence is TGTGCCAGCAGCTTACGGGGACTTGCAACTAATGAAAAACTGTTTTTT.